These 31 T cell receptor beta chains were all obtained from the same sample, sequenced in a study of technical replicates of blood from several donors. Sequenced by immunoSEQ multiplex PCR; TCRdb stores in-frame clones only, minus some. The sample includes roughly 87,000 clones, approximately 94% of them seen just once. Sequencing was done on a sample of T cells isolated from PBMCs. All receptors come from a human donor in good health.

CDR3 in DNA: TGTGCCAGCAGCTCCTCACTAGCCCGGGCAGATACGCAGTATTTT. This gives the protein CASSSSLARADTQYF. The rearrangement uses TRBV5-5 and TRBJ2-3, with TRBD2 as a possible D gene (6 bases). Germline V gives CDR1 SGHKS, CDR2 YYEKEE (reference sequence). Trimming took off 3 bases at V and 4 bases at J, with 15 bases between the two ends. The CDR3 is 15 amino acids.

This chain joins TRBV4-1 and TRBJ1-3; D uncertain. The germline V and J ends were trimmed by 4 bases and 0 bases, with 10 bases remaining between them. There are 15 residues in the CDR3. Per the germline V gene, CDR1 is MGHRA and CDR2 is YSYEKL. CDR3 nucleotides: TGCGCCAGCAGCCTTAGCGGAGGCTCTGGAAACACCATATATTTT. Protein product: CASSLSGGSGNTIYF.

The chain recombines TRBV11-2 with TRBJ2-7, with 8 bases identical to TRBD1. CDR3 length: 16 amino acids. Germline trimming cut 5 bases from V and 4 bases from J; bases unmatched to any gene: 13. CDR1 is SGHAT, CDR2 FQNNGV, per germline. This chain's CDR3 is CASSLGWGQVEYEQYF. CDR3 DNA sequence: TGTGCCAGCAGCCTGGGTTGGGGACAGGTGGAGTACGAGCAGTACTTC.

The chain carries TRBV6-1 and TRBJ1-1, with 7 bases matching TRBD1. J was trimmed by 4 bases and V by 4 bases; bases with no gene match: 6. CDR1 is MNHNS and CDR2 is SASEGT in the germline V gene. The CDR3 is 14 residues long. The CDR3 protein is CASSGQGYSTEAFF. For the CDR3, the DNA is TGTGCCAGCAGTGGACAGGGATATTCCACTGAAGCTTTCTTT.

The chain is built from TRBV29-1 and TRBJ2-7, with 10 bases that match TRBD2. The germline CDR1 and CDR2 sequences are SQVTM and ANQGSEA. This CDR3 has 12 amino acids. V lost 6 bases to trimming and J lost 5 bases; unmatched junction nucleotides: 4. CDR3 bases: TGCAGCGTGCCTAGCGGGAGAAACGAGCAGTACTTC. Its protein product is CSVPSGRNEQYF.

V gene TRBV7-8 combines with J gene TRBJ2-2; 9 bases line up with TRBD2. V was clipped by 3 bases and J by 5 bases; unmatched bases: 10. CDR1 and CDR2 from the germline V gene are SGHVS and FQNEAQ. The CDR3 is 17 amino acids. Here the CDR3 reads CASSLSAAGGGTGELFF. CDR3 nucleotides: TGTGCCAGCAGCTTGTCGGCAGCGGGGGGCGGTACCGGGGAGCTGTTTTTT. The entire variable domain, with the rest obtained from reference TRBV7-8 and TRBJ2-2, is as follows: GAGVSQSPRYKVAKRGQDVALRCDPISGHVSLFWYQQALGQGPEFLTYFQNEAQLDKSGLPSDRFFAERPEGSVSTLKIQRTQQEDSAVYLCASSLSAAGGGTGELFFGEGSRLTVL.

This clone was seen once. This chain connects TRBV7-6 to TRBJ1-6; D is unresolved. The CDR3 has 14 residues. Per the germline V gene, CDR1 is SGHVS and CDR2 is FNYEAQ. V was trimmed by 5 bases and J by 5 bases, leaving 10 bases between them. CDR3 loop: CASSPRSDNSPLHF. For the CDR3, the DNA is TGTGCCAGCAGCCCTCGCTCGGATAATTCACCCCTCCACTTT.

CDR3 sequence reads: CASSYPGTGGTKNIQYF. DNA for the CDR3: TGTGCCAGCAGTTATCCCGGGACAGGGGGAACCAAAAACATTCAGTACTTC. V usage is TRBV27 and J usage is TRBJ2-4; 11 bases align to TRBD1. Germline V CDR1 and CDR2: MNHEY, SMNVEV (reference sequence). Germline trimming cut 4 bases from V and 2 bases from J; bases unmatched to any gene: 7. CDR3 length equals 17 residues.

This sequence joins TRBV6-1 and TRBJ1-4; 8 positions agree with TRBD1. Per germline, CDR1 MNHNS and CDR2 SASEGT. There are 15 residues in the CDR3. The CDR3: CATKRGQELNEKLFF. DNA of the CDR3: TGTGCTACAAAGCGGGGACAGGAGCTGAATGAAAAACTGTTTTTT.

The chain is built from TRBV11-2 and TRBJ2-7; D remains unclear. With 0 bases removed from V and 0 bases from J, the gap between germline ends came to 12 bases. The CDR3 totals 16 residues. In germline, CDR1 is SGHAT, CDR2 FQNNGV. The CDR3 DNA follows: TGTGCCAGCAGCTTAGAGGGTGGAAGGAGCTCCTACGAGCAGTACTTC. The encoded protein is CASSLEGGRSSYEQYF.

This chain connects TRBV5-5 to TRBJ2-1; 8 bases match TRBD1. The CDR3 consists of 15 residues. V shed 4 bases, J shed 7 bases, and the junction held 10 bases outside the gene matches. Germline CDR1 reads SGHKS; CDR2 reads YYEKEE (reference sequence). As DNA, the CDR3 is TGTGCCAGCAGCCCGCCCCGGACAGGGCGAAATGAGCAGTTCTTC. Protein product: CASSPPRTGRNEQFF.

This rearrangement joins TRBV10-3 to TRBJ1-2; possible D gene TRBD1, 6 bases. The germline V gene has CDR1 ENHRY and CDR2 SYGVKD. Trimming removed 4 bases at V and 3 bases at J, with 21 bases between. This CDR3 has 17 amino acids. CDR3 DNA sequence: TGTGCCATCAGTGGTGGGACAAAGGTGCAAGGGGACTATGGCTACACCTTC. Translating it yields CAISGGTKVQGDYGYTF.

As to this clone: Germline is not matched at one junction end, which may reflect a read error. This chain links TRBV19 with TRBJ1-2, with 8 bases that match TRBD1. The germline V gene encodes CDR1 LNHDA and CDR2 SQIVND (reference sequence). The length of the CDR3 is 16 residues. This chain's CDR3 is CASSRGIRQGAYGYTF. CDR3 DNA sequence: TGTGCCAGCAGTAGGGGGATTAGGCAGGGGGCGTATGGCTACACCTTC.

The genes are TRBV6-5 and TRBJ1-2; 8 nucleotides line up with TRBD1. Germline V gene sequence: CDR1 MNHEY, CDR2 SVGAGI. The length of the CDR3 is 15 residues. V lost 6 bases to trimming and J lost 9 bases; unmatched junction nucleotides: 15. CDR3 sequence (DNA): TGTGCCAGCAGGAAAGGGTCAGGACAGGGTAGTAGCTACACCTTC. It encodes CASRKGSGQGSSYTF.

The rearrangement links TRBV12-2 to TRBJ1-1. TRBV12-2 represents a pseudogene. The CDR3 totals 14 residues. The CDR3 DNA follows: TGTGCAAGTCGTGGGGAGGGGGGCAACACTGAAGCTTTCTTT. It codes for CASRGEGGNTEAFF.

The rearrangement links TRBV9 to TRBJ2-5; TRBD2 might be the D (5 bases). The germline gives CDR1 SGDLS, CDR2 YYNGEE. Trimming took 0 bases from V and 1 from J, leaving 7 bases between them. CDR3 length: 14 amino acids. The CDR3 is CASSVGGLQETQYF. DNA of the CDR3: TGTGCCAGCAGCGTAGGCGGACTCCAAGAGACCCAGTACTTC. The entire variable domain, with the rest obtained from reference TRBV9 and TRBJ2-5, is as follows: DSGVTQTPKHLITATGQRVTLRCSPRSGDLSVYWYQQSLDQGLQFLIQYYNGEERAKGNILERFSAQQFPDLHSELNLSSLELGDSALYFCASSVGGLQETQYFGPGTRLLVL.

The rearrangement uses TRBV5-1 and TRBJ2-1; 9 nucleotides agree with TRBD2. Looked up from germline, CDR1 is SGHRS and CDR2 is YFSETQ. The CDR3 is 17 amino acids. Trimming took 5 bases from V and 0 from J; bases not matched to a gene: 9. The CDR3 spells CASSSRLAENSYNEQFF. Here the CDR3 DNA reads TGCGCCAGCAGTTCTAGACTAGCGGAGAACTCCTACAATGAGCAGTTCTTC.

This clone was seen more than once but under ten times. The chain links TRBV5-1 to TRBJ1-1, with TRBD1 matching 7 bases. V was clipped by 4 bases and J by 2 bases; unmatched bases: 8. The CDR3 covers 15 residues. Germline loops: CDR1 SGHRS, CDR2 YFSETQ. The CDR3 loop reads CASSGKGTDNTEAFF. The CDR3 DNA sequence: TGCGCCAGCAGCGGTAAGGGGACAGACAACACTGAAGCTTTCTTT.

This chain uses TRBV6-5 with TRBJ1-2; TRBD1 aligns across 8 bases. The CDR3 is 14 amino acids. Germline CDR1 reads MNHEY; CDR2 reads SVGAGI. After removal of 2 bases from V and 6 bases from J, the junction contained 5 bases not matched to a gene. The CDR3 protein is CASSYAGGVDGYTF. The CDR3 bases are TGTGCCAGCAGTTACGCAGGGGGCGTCGATGGCTACACCTTC.

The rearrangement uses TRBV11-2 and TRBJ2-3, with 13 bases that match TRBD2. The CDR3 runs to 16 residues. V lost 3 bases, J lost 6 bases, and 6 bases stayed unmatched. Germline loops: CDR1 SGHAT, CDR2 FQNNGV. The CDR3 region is CASSFGTSGTRDTQYF. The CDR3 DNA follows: TGTGCCAGCAGCTTTGGGACTAGCGGGACGCGGGATACGCAGTATTTT.

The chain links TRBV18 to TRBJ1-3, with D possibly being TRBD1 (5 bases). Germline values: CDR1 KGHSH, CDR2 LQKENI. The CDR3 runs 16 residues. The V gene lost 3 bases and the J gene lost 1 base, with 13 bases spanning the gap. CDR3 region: CASSPLTPGSGNTIYF. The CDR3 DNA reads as TGTGCCAGCTCACCCCTAACTCCAGGGTCTGGAAACACCATATATTTT. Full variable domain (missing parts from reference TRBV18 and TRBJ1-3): NAGVMQNPRHLVRRRGQEARLRCSPMKGHSHVYWYRQLPEEGLKFMVYLQKENIIDESGMPKERFSAEFPKEGPSILRIQQVVRGDSAAYFCASSPLTPGSGNTIYFGEGSWLTVV.

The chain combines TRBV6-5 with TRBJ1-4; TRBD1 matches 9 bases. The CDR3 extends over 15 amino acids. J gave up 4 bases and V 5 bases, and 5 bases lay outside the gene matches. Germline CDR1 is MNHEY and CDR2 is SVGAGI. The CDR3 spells CASSARTGDNEKLFF. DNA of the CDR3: TGTGCCAGCAGTGCGAGGACAGGGGATAATGAAAAACTGTTTTTT.

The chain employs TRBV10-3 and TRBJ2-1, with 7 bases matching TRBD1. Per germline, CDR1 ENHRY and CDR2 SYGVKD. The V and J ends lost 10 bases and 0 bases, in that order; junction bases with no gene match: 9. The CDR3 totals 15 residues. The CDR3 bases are TGTGCCACCAGAACAGGGGATAGCTCCTACAATGAGCAGTTCTTC. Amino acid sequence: CATRTGDSSYNEQFF.

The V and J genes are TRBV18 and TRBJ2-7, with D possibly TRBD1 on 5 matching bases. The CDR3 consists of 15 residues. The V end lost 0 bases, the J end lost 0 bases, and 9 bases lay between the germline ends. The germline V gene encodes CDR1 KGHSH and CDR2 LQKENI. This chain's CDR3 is CASSPPGHSSYEQYF. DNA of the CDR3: TGTGCCAGCTCACCACCGGGGCATAGCTCCTACGAGCAGTACTTC.

The CDR3 here is CASKGTGDNEQYF. In nucleotides, the CDR3 is TGTGCCAGCAAGGGGACAGGGGACAACGAGCAGTACTTC. V is TRBV2 and J is TRBJ2-7; 10 nucleotides align to TRBD1. V trimming: 7 bases; J trimming: 5 bases; junction bases outside the gene matches: 5. Germline V gene lookup returns CDR1 SNHLY and CDR2 FYNNEI. This CDR3 has 13 amino acids.

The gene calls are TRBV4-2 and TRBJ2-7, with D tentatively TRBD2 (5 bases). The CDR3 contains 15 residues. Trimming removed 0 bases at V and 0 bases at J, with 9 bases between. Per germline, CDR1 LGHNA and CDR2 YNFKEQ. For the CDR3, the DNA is TGTGCCAGCAGCCAAGAGGAAGCGGCCTCCTACGAGCAGTACTTC. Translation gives CASSQEEAASYEQYF.

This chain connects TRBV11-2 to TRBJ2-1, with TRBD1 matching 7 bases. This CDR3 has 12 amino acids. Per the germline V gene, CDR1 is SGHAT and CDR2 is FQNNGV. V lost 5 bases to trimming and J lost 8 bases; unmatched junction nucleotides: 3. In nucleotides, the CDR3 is TGTGCCAGCAGCCCACAGGGGTATGAGCAGTTCTTC. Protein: CASSPQGYEQFF.

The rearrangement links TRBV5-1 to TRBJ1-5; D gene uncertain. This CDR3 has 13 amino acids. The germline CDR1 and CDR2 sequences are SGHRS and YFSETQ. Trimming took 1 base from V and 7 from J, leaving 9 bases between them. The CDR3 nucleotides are TGCGCCAGCAGCTTGTCAGACGGGCAGCCCCAGCATTTT. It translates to CASSLSDGQPQHF.

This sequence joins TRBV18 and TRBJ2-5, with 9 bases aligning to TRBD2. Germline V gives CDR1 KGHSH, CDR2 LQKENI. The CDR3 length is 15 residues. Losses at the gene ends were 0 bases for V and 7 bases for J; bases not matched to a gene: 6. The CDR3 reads CASSPPGTSSVTQYF. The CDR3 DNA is TGTGCCAGCTCACCACCCGGGACTAGCTCAGTGACCCAGTACTTC.

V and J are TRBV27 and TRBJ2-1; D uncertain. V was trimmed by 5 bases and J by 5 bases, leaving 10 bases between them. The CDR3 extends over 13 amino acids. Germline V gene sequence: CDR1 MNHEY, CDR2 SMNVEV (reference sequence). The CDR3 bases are TGTGCCAGCAGTCCGTTTACTAACAATGAGCAGTTCTTC. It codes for CASSPFTNNEQFF.

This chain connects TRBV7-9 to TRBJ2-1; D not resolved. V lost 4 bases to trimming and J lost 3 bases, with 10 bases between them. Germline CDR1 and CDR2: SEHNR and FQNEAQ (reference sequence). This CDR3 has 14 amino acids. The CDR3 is CASSSAGGYNEQFF. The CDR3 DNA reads TGTGCCAGCAGCTCAGCCGGCGGCTACAATGAGCAGTTCTTC.